A selection of T cell receptor beta chains follows, all from one sample in a study of T-cell reconstitution after alpha-beta-depleted transplantation in children. TCRdb independently ran MiXCR on the PCR reads; one entry per CDR3 protein. The repertoire holds about half a million distinct CDR3 sequences, under 15% seen once, with about 5.6% in the top ten. Sequencing used PBMCs from the stem cell graft donor, obtained from the stem cell graft. The receptors stem from a human donor who donated a stem cell graft to a child with combined immunodeficiency. The CDR3 runs from the conserved cysteine through the conserved F or W. A D gene is named only where the DNA matches it firmly. Not all rows give a size; the values are once, few, many and, for expanded clones, a class.

d_call | j_call | v_call | clone_size | cdr3_aa | cdr3_nt
TRBD2 | TRBJ2-1 | TRBV20-1 | many | CSARVGGSSYNEQFF | TGCAGTGCTAGGGTCGGGGGGTCCTCCTACAATGAGCAGTTCTTC
- | TRBJ1-2 | TRBV7-9 | - | CASTHGGPVYGYTF | TGTGCCAGCACCCACGGGGGGCCGGTCTATGGCTACACCTTC
TRBD1 | TRBJ1-2 | TRBV6-6 | - | CASNPDRAYGYTF | TGTGCCAGCAATCCCGACAGGGCCTATGGCTACACCTTC
- | TRBJ2-1 | TRBV3-1 | few | CASSHAGYNEQFF | TGTGCCAGCAGCCATGCGGGCTACAATGAGCAGTTCTTC
- | TRBJ1-1 | TRBV21-1 | - | CASSKGGAFF | TGTGCCAGCAGCAAAGGTGGCGCTTTCTTT
- | TRBJ2-7 | TRBV7-2 | - | CASSRGPYEHLEQYF | TGTGCCAGCAGCCGCGGACCCTACGAGCACCTCGAGCAGTACTTC
TRBD1 | TRBJ1-1 | TRBV6-1 | - | CASSLDRAKILYTEAFF | TGTGCCAGCAGCTTGGACAGGGCTAAAATACTTTACACTGAAGCTTTCTTT
- | TRBJ1-2 | TRBV6-1 | few | CASKNRVFDGYTF | TGTGCCAGCAAGAATAGAGTCTTCGATGGCTACACCTTC
- | TRBJ2-1 | TRBV5-5 | - | CASSAGHRTNNEQFF | TGTGCCAGCAGCGCTGGACACCGAACGAACAATGAGCAGTTCTTC
TRBD1 | TRBJ2-2 | TRBV12-3/TRBV12-4 | few | CASSQLAQGFGELFF | TGTGCCAGCAGTCAATTGGCACAGGGGTTCGGGGAGCTGTTTTTT